This TCR beta chain was observed in a study of shared clonotypes between healthy human individuals. Trimming removed 0 bases from V and 2 bases from J, with 8 bases in between. Germline lookup yields CDR1 MNHNY and CDR2 SVGAGI (reference sequence). This CDR3 is built from 14 residues. Generated by immunoSEQ multiplex PCR, the TCRdb table keeps only in-frame clones and is missing some. Counted here are fewer than 1.4 million clones, about four fifths occurring once; the ten biggest clones make up under 0.8%. The receptor comes from a man aged 18-30 years in good health. Some clones in this sample may be carry-over from other donors' samples. The chain employs TRBV6-6 and TRBJ2-7; D remains unclear. The sequencing sample was made of memory CD4+ T cells from PBMCs. Subset noted: CD45RA-negative fraction. Here the CDR3 reads CASSYSTKTYEQYF. CDR3 bases: TGTGCCAGCAGTTACTCGACCAAGACCTACGAGCAGTACTTC.